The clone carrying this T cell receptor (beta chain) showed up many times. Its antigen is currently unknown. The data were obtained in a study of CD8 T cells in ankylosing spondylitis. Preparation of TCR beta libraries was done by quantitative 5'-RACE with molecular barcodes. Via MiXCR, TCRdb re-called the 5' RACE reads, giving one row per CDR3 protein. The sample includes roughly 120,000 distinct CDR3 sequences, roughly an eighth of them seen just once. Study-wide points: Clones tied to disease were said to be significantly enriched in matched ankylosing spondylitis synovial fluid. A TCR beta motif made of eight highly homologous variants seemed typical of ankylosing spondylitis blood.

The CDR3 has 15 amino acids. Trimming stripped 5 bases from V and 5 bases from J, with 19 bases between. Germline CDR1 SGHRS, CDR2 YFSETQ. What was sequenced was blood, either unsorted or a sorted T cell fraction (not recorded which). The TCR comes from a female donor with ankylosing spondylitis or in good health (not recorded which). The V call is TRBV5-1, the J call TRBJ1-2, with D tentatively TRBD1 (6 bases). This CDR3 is CASSSTGRAMYGYTF. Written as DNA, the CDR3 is TGCGCCAGCAGTTCGACAGGTCGCGCGATGTATGGCTACACCTTC. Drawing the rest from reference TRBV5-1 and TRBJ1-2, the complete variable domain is KAGVTQTPRYLIKTRGQQVTLSCSPISGHRSVSWYQQTPGQGLQFLFEYFSETQRNKGNFPGRFSGRQFSNSRSEMNVSTLELGDSALYLCASSSTGRAMYGYTFGSGTRLTVV.